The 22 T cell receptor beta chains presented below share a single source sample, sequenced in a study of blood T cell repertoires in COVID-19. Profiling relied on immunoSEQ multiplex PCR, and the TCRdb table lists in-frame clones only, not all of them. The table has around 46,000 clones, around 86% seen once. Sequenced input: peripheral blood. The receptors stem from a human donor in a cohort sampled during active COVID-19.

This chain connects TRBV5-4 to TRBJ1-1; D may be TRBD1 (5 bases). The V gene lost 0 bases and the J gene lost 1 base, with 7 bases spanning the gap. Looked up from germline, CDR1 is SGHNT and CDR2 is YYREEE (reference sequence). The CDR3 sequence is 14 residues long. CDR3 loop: CASSLVGGNTEAFF. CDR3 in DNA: TGTGCCAGCAGCTTGGTCGGGGGGAACACTGAAGCTTTCTTT. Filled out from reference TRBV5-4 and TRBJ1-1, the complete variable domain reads ETGVTQSPTHLIKTRGQQVTLRCSSQSGHNTVSWYQQALGQGPQFIFQYYREEENGRGNFPPRFSGLQFPNYSSELNVNALELDDSALYLCASSLVGGNTEAFFGQGTRLTVV.

The CDR3: CASTPPRDSYGYTF. DNA for the CDR3: TGTGCCAGCACCCCCCCCCGGGACAGTTATGGCTACACCTTC. The chain carries TRBV27 and TRBJ1-2; 7 nucleotides line up with TRBD1. J was trimmed by 5 bases and V by 7 bases; bases with no gene match: 10. The germline gives CDR1 MNHEY, CDR2 SMNVEV (reference sequence). The CDR3 covers 14 residues.

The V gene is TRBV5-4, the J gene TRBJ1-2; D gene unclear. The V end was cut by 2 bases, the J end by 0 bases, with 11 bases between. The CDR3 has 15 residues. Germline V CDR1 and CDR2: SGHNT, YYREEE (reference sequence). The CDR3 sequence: CASSLQRSANYGYTF. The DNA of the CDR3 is TGTGCCAGCAGCTTACAAAGAAGTGCTAACTATGGCTACACCTTC.

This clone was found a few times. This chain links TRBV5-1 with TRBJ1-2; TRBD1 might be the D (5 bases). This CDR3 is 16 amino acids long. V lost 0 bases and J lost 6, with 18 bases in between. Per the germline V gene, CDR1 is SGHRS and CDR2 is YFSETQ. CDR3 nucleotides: TGCGCCAGCAGCTTGGCTGCGGGGAGGGGCCCAGATGGCTACACCTTC. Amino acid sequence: CASSLAAGRGPDGYTF.

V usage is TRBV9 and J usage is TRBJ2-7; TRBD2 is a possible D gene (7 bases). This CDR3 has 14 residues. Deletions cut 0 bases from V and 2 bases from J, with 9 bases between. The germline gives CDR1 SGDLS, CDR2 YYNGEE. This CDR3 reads CASSVAGGTYEQYF. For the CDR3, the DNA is TGTGCCAGCAGCGTAGCGGGGGGCACCTACGAGCAGTACTTC.

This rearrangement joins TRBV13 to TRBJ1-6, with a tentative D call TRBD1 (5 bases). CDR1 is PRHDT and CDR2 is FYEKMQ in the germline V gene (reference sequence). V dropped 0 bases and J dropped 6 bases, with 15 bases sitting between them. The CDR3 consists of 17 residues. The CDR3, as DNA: TGTGCCAGCAGCTTAGGCCTGGGAGGAGGGACTAATTCACCCCTCCACTTT. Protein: CASSLGLGGGTNSPLHF.

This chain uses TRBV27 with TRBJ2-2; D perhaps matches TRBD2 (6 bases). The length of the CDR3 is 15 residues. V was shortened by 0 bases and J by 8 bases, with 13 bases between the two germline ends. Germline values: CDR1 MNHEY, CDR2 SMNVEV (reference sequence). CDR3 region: CASSLSIVGTGELFF. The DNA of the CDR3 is TGTGCCAGCAGTTTATCGATAGTCGGGACTGGGGAGCTGTTTTTT.

In DNA form, the CDR3 reads TGTGCCAGCAGTTCGGGACAGGGGGTTGAGCAGTACTTC. It encodes CASSSGQGVEQYF. V and J are TRBV28 and TRBJ2-7; TRBD1 matches at 11 bases. Germline V CDR1 and CDR2: MDHEN, SYDVKM. V was clipped by 4 bases and J by 7 bases; unmatched bases: 3. The CDR3 is 13 amino acids.

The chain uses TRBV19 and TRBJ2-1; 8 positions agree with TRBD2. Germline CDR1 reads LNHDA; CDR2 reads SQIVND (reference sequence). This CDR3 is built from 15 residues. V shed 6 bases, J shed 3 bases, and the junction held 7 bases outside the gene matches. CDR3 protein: CASSPPAGGYNEQFF. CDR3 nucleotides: TGTGCCAGTAGCCCACCGGCGGGGGGCTACAATGAGCAGTTCTTC.

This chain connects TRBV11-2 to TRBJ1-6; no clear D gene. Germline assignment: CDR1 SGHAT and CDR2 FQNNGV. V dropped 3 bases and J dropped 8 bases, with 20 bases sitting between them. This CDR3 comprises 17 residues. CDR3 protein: CASSFPGWSVEDSPLHF. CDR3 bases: TGTGCCAGCAGCTTCCCCGGATGGTCCGTTGAGGATTCACCCCTCCACTTT.

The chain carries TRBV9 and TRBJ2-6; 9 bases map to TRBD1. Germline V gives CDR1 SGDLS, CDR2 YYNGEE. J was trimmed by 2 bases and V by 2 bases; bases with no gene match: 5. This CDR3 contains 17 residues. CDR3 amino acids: CASSVRDREAGANVLTF. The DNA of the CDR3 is TGTGCCAGCAGCGTCCGGGACAGGGAGGCTGGGGCCAACGTCCTGACTTTC.

Here the CDR3 reads CASSSGQGSTDTQYF. CDR3 sequence (DNA): TGTGCCAGCAGCTCCGGACAGGGAAGCACAGATACGCAGTATTTT. V is TRBV27 and J is TRBJ2-3; TRBD1 matches 8 bases. CDR1 MNHEY and CDR2 SMNVEV come from the germline V gene (reference sequence). V was clipped by 6 bases and J by 0 bases; unmatched bases: 5. The CDR3 has 15 residues.

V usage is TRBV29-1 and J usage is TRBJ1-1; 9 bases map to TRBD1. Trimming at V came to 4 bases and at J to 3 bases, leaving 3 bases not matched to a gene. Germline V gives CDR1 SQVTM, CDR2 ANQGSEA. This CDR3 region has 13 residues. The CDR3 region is CSVGGQGYTEAFF. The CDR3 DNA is TGCAGCGTTGGGGGACAGGGTTACACTGAAGCTTTCTTT.

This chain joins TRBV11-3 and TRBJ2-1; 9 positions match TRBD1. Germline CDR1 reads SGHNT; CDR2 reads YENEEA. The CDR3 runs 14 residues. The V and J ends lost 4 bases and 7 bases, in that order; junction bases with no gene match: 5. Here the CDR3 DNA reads TGTGCCAGCAGCTACGGGACAGGGATGAATGAGCAGTTCTTC. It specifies CASSYGTGMNEQFF.

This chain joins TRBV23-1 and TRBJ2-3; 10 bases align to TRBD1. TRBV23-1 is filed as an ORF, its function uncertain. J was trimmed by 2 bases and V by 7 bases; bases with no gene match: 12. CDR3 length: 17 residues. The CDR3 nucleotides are TGCGCCAGCATTTCATCCGGGACAGGGGTTCACACAGATACGCAGTATTTT. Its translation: CASISSGTGVHTDTQYF.

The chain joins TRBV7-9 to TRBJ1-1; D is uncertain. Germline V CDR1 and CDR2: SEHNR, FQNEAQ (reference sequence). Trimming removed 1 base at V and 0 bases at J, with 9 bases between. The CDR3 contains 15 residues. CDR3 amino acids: CASSLDDKLNTEAFF. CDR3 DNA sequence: TGTGCCAGCAGCTTAGATGACAAATTGAACACTGAAGCTTTCTTT. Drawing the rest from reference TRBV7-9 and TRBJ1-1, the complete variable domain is DTGVSQNPRHKITKRGQNVTFRCDPISEHNRLYWYRQTLGQGPEFLTYFQNEAQLEKSRLLSDRFSAERPKGSFSTLEIQRTEQGDSAMYLCASSLDDKLNTEAFFGQGTRLTVV.

The CDR3 DNA is TGTGCCAGCAGTTTGACTAGCCGCGGTGAGCAGTTCTTC. This sequence encodes CASSLTSRGEQFF. The gene calls are TRBV27 and TRBJ2-1; 7 bases map to TRBD2. The CDR3 runs to 13 residues. The V segment lost 3 bases and the J segment 9 bases; nucleotides outside the gene matches: 5. Germline CDR1 MNHEY, CDR2 SMNVEV (reference sequence).

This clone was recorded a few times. In DNA, the CDR3 is TGTGCCAGCAGTTACTCCAGCTATGGCTACACCTTC. This codes for CASSYSSYGYTF. This chain connects TRBV6-2 or TRBV6-3 to TRBJ1-2; no definite D call. Trimming took 0 bases from V and 4 from J, leaving 3 bases between them. The germline V gene has CDR1 MNHEY and CDR2 SVGEGT. This CDR3 comprises 12 residues.

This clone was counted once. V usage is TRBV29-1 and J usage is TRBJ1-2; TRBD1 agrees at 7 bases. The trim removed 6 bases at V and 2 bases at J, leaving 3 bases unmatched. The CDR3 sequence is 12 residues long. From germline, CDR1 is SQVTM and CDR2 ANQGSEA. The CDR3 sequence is CSVETGNYGYTF. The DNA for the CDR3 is TGCAGCGTAGAGACAGGGAACTATGGCTACACCTTC.

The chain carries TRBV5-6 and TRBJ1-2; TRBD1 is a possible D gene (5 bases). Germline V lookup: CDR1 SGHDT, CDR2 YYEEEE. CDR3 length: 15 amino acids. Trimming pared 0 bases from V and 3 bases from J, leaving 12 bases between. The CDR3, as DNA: TGTGCCAGCAGCTTGGTAGGGGTTTTGGACTATGGCTACACCTTC. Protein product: CASSLVGVLDYGYTF. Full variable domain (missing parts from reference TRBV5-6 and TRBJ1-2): DAGVTQSPTHLIKTRGQQVTLRCSPKSGHDTVSWYQQALGQGPQFIFQYYEEEERQRGNFPDRFSGHQFPNYSSELNVNALLLGDSALYLCASSLVGVLDYGYTFGSGTRLTVV.

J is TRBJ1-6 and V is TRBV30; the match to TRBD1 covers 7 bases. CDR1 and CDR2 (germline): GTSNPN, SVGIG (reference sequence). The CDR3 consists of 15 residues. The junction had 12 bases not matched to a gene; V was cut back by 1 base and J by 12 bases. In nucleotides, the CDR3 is TGTGCCTGGAGTGGACCTAGGGACAGCTCTAGACCCCTCCACTTT. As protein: CAWSGPRDSSRPLHF.

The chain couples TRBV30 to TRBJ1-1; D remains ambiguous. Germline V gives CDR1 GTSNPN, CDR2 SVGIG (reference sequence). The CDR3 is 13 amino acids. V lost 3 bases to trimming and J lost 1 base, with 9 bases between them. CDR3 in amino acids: CAWRLYQNTEAFF. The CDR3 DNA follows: TGTGCCTGGAGACTATATCAGAACACTGAAGCTTTCTTT. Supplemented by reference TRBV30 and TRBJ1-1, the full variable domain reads SQTIHQWPATLVQPVGSPLSLECTVEGTSNPNLYWYRQAAGRGLQLLFYSVGIGQISSEVPQNLSASRPQDRQFILSSKKLLLSDSGFYLCAWRLYQNTEAFFGQGTRLTVV.